The rows below give T cell receptor beta chains drawn from one sample of a study of post-analysis software for immune sequencing data. TCRdb processed the PCR reads anew with MiXCR; each CDR3 protein has one entry. Altogether fewer than 700,000 distinct CDR3 sequences are present, 44% being singletons, with the ten largest covering over 1.5%. The sample was blood. Receptor source: a girl aged 10 to 17 with multiple sclerosis. CDR3s include the opening cysteine and the closing phenylalanine or tryptophan. Fields, in order: J gene, D gene, clone size, V gene, CDR3 protein, CDR3 DNA. The D gene is left open where the match is weak. Clone size is not always given. Where it is, it says once, few, many or a class for expanded clones.

>TRBJ1-2|NA|NA|TRBV21-1
CASSLREVWDYGYTF
TGTGCCAGCAGCCTCCGGGAGGTATGGGACTATGGCTACACCTTC
>TRBJ2-7|TRBD1|NA|TRBV9
CASSVEPGGNNEQYF
TGTGCCAGCAGCGTAGAGCCAGGGGGCAACAACGAGCAGTACTTC
>TRBJ2-7|NA|few|TRBV5-1
CASTPNWARLYF
TGCGCCAGCACACCGAACTGGGCACGGTTGTACTTC
>TRBJ2-7|TRBD2|NA|TRBV25-1
CASSEVGGTYEQYF
TGTGCCAGCAGTGAAGTGGGAGGGACCTACGAGCAGTACTTC
>TRBJ1-1|NA|NA|TRBV6-5
CASSTPRGTEAFF
TGTGCCAGCAGTACTCCTCGGGGCACTGAAGCTTTCTTT
>TRBJ1-2|TRBD1|NA|TRBV7-9
CASSRRDREHYGYTF
TGTGCCAGCAGCCGCCGGGACAGAGAACACTATGGCTACACCTTC
>TRBJ2-7|TRBD2|once|TRBV11-2
CASSLGVSGGTYEQYF
TGTGCCAGCAGCTTAGGTGTTTCGGGGGGGACCTACGAGCAGTACTTC
>TRBJ1-1|TRBD1|NA|TRBV7-9
CASSSAGGTVATEAFF
TGTGCCAGCAGCTCGGCAGGAGGGACAGTGGCCACTGAAGCTTTCTTT
>TRBJ1-5|NA|few|TRBV20-1
CSARQHDSRNQPQHF
TGCAGTGCTAGACAACACGACAGCCGCAATCAGCCCCAGCATTTT
>TRBJ1-2|TRBD1|NA|TRBV27
CASSQGAVYGYTF
TGTGCCAGCAGCCAGGGGGCTGTATATGGCTACACCTTC
>TRBJ2-1|NA|few|TRBV5-1
CASSLDFRSGQFF
TGCGCCAGCAGCTTGGATTTTCGGTCGGGGCAGTTCTTC
>TRBJ2-5|TRBD2|few|TRBV28
CASSIASGGQETQYF
TGTGCCAGCAGTATCGCTAGCGGTGGACAAGAGACCCAGTACTTC
>TRBJ2-5|TRBD2|few|TRBV7-9
CASSARRGGETQYF
TGTGCCAGCAGCGCCAGACGGGGGGGAGAGACCCAGTACTTC
>TRBJ1-2|NA|NA|TRBV5-1
CASSLEAGVYGYTF
TGCGCCAGCAGCTTGGAGGCAGGGGTCTATGGCTACACCTTC
>TRBJ1-6|TRBD1|NA|TRBV12-3/TRBV12-4
CASSPTGQGNSPLHF
TGTGCCAGCAGTCCTACGGGACAGGGGAATTCACCCCTCCACTTT
>TRBJ2-3|NA|NA|TRBV5-1
CASSSNPSRRTTDTQYF
TGCGCCAGCAGCTCCAACCCTTCCAGAAGAACCACAGATACGCAGTATTTT
>TRBJ2-7|TRBD1|NA|TRBV3-1
CASSLTGTPYYEQYF
TGTGCCAGCAGCCTGACAGGGACCCCCTACTACGAGCAGTACTTC
>TRBJ2-1|NA|NA|TRBV4-1
CASSQVRSSYNEQFF
TGCGCCAGCAGCCAAGTCCGGAGCTCCTACAATGAGCAGTTCTTC
>TRBJ2-7|TRBD2|NA|TRBV12-3/TRBV12-4
CASSPQAGEVYEQYF
TGTGCCAGCAGTCCTCAAGCGGGAGAGGTCTACGAGCAGTACTTC
>TRBJ2-7|NA|few|TRBV20-1
CSARDPRVWGTSEQYF
TGCAGTGCTAGAGATCCCCGAGTGTGGGGGACGAGCGAGCAGTACTTC
>TRBJ2-7|NA|NA|TRBV12-3/TRBV12-4
CASSLGQRILTEQYF
TGTGCCAGCAGTCTAGGCCAGCGGATCTTGACAGAGCAGTACTTC
>TRBJ2-1|TRBD2|NA|TRBV20-1
CSATSSSGGLGDEQFF
TGCAGTGCTACATCCAGTAGCGGGGGGCTTGGGGATGAGCAGTTCTTC
>TRBJ1-1|NA|NA|TRBV12-3/TRBV12-4
CASSWTTEAFF
TGTGCCAGCAGTTGGACCACTGAAGCTTTCTTT
>TRBJ2-1|NA|NA|TRBV7-6
CASSLVVGSYNEQFF
TGTGCCAGCAGCTTAGTGGTGGGTTCCTACAATGAGCAGTTCTTC
>TRBJ2-7|TRBD1|few|TRBV5-5
CASSSGTGADEQYF
TGTGCCAGCAGCTCCGGGACAGGGGCGGACGAGCAGTACTTC
>TRBJ1-2|NA|NA|TRBV5-1
CASSTARTGRIYGYTF
TGCGCCAGCAGCACCGCTCGCACAGGGAGAATTTATGGCTACACCTTC
>TRBJ2-7|TRBD1|NA|TRBV7-2
CASSPPGQLFYEQYF
TGTGCCAGCAGCCCCCCGGGACAGCTCTTCTACGAGCAGTACTTC
>TRBJ2-3|TRBD1|NA|TRBV12-3/TRBV12-4
CASRRTGGSDTQYF
TGTGCCAGCAGGCGGACAGGGGGGTCAGATACGCAGTATTTT